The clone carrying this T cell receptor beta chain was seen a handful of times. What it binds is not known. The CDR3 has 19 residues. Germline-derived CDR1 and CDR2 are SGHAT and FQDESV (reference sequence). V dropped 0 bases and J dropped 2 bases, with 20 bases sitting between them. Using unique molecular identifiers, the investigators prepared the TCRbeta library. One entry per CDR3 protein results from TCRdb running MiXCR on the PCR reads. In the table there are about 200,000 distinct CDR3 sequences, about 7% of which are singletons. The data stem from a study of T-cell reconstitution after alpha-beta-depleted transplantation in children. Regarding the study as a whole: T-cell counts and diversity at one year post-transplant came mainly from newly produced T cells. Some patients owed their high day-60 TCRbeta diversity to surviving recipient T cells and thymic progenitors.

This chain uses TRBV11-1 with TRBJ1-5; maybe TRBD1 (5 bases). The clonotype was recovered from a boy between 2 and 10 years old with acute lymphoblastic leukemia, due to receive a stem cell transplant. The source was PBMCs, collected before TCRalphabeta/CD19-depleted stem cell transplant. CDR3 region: CASSLAKDTAMVGNQPQHF. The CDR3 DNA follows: TGTGCCAGCAGCTTAGCGAAGGACACGGCCATGGTGGGCAATCAGCCCCAGCATTTT.